This T cell receptor (beta chain) was recovered during a study of CD8+ T cells in alopecia areata. Study-level findings and limits: In patients, TCRs were shared less clearly than in mice, and HLA may possibly be involved.

As to this clone: The antigen is unknown.

From germline, CDR1 is GTSNPN and CDR2 SVGIG (reference sequence). CDR3 length: 13 residues. Extracted RNA was reverse transcribed into cDNA, the sequencing template. Some clones are missing from TCRdb's copy, which holds only in-frame ones; the method was immunoSEQ multiplex PCR. The sample holds 120,000 or so clones, around 45% seen once. Peripheral blood, together with lesional scalp punch biopsies, was collected from alopecia areata patients. It was from PBMCs that CD4+ and CD8+ T cells were sorted. Sequencing was carried out using NKG2D-low CD8+ T cells sorted from blood. V usage is TRBV30 and J usage is TRBJ2-3; D might be TRBD2 (5 bases). The TCR originated in a human donor with alopecia areata. The CDR3 is CIGRAYLTDTQYF. CDR3 bases: TGTATTGGGCGGGCGTACCTCACAGATACGCAGTATTTT. The full variable domain, its missing parts supplied by reference TRBV30 and TRBJ2-3, is SQTIHQWPATLVQPVGSPLSLECTVEGTSNPNLYWYRQAAGRGLQLLFYSVGIGQISSEVPQNLSASRPQDRQFILSSKKLLLSDSGFYLCIGRAYLTDTQYFGPGTRLTVL.